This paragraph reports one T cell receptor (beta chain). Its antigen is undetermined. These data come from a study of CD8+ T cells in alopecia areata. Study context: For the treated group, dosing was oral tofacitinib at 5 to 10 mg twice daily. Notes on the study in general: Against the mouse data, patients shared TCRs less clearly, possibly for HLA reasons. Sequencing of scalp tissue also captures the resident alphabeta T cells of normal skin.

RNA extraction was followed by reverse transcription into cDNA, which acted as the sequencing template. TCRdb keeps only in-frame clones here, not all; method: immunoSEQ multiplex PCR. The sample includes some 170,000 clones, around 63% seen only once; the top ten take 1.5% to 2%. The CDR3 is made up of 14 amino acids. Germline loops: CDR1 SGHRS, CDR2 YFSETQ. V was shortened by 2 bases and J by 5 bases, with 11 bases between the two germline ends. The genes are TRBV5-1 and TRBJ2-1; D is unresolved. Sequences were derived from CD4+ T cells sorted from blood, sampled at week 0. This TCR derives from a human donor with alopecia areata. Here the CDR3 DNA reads TGCGCCAGCAGCTTAGGTCCAGGAAACAATGAGCAGTTCTTC. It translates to CASSLGPGNNEQFF.